The rows below give T cell receptor beta chains drawn from one sample of a study of Ad26.COV2.S vaccination and SARS-CoV-2 variants. TCRdb keeps only in-frame clones here, not all; method: immunoSEQ multiplex PCR. In the table there are some 390,000 clones, about 89% of which are singletons. Source: peripheral blood, taken in a trial of Ad26.COV2.S vaccine versus placebo. The receptors originated from a person between 18 and 59 years old who received the Ad26.COV2.S COVID-19 vaccine or a placebo. Both conserved end residues are part of each CDR3. The D gene is left open where the match is weak. The size of a clone is reported for some rows only, either as once, few or many, or as a class for expanded clones.

d_gene,v_gene,abundance,j_gene,CDR3aa,CDR3nt
NA,TRBV24-1,NA,TRBJ2-3,CATSDGGRRQYF,TGTGCCACCAGTGATGGGGGACGTAGGCAGTATTTT
TRBD1,TRBV30,NA,TRBJ2-1,CAWSVGTGRDEQFF,TGTGCCTGGAGTGTCGGGACAGGTAGGGATGAGCAGTTCTTC
NA,TRBV7-6,NA,TRBJ2-1,CASSLAGSRSNEQFF,TGTGCCAGCAGCTTAGCAGGGTCGCGGAGCAATGAGCAGTTCTTC
NA,TRBV27,NA,TRBJ2-7,CASSLDGGPYEQYF,TGTGCCAGCAGTTTAGATGGTGGCCCCTACGAGCAGTACTTC
NA,TRBV4-2,NA,TRBJ1-2,CASSPRGKGRGYTF,TGTGCCAGCAGCCCCAGAGGGAAGGGTCGGGGCTACACCTTC
TRBD1,TRBV6-5,NA,TRBJ2-1,CASSYSPTGENEQFF,TGTGCCAGCAGTTACAGTCCGACAGGGGAAAATGAGCAGTTCTTC
NA,TRBV6-6,NA,TRBJ2-3,CASNPRRTDTQYF,TGTGCCAGCAACCCGAGGCGCACAGATACGCAGTATTTT
NA,TRBV29-1,NA,TRBJ1-2,CSALRDRYGYTF,TGCAGCGCCCTCCGGGACCGCTATGGCTACACCTTC
NA,TRBV6-1,NA,TRBJ2-7,CASSEMGDYYEQYF,TGTGCCAGCAGTGAAATGGGAGACTACTACGAGCAGTACTTC
NA,TRBV6-5,NA,TRBJ2-3,CATSGLDTDTQYF,TGTGCCACTTCGGGACTTGACACAGATACGCAGTATTTT
NA,TRBV6-1,NA,TRBJ2-3,CASSEAVARATDTQYF,TGTGCCAGCAGTGAAGCTGTAGCGCGGGCCACAGATACGCAGTATTTT
TRBD1,TRBV5-5,NA,TRBJ1-3,CASSRDRGLNTIYF,TGTGCCAGCAGCCGGGACAGGGGGCTCAACACCATATATTTT
TRBD2,TRBV2,once,TRBJ2-2,CASSESMASGRGGTGELFF,TGTGCCAGCAGTGAAAGTATGGCTAGCGGGAGGGGAGGCACCGGGGAGCTGTTTTTT
TRBD1,TRBV6-5,NA,TRBJ1-2,CASNTGGRGYGYTF,TGTGCCAGCAACACAGGGGGCAGGGGCTATGGCTACACCTTC
TRBD1,TRBV6-5,NA,TRBJ1-5,CASRSGTGVSSQHF,TGTGCCAGCAGGTCCGGGACAGGAGTTTCCTCCCAGCATTTT
NA,TRBV7-3,few,TRBJ1-6,CASSADRVGSPLHF,TGTGCCAGCAGCGCGGACAGAGTAGGCTCACCCCTCCACTTT
NA,TRBV4-2,NA,TRBJ1-3,CASSQGPGAGNTIYF,TGTGCCAGCAGCCAAGGTCCGGGAGCTGGAAACACCATATATTTT
NA,TRBV5-4,NA,TRBJ2-3,CASRGGADTQYF,TGTGCCAGCAGAGGGGGTGCAGATACGCAGTATTTT
TRBD1,TRBV6-6,NA,TRBJ2-5,CASKRQGTDQETQYF,TGTGCCAGCAAAAGACAGGGGACGGACCAAGAGACCCAGTACTTC
TRBD2,TRBV28,NA,TRBJ2-6,CASTPWGTSGGKGSGANVLTF,TGTGCCAGCACCCCCTGGGGGACTAGCGGGGGGAAGGGCTCTGGGGCCAACGTCCTGACTTTC
NA,TRBV9,NA,TRBJ2-3,CASSVERGRTDTQYF,TGTGCCAGCAGCGTAGAAAGAGGGCGCACAGATACGCAGTATTTT
TRBD2,TRBV4-1,once,TRBJ2-5,CASSQGTSGQETQYF,TGCGCCAGCAGCCAAGGGACTAGCGGCCAAGAGACCCAGTACTTC
NA,TRBV29-1,NA,TRBJ2-1,CSVRRGLTYNEQFF,TGCAGCGTACGAAGAGGACTCACCTACAATGAGCAGTTCTTC
NA,TRBV10-3,NA,TRBJ2-1,CAISGPYNEQFF,TGTGCCATCAGCGGACCGTACAATGAGCAGTTCTTC
NA,TRBV7-9,NA,TRBJ2-4,CASSLVVGIAKNIQYF,TGTGCCAGCAGCTTAGTAGTGGGGATAGCCAAAAACATTCAGTACTTC
NA,TRBV14,NA,TRBJ2-7,CASSQAPYEQYF,TGTGCCAGCAGCCAGGCTCCCTACGAGCAGTACTTC
NA,TRBV19,NA,TRBJ1-1,CASSPRVNTEAFF,TGTGCCAGTAGCCCCAGGGTGAACACTGAAGCTTTCTTT
NA,TRBV5-4,few,TRBJ1-2,CASSFRSNGYTF,TGTGCCAGCAGCTTTCGATCAAATGGCTACACCTTC
NA,TRBV9,NA,TRBJ2-5,CASSVSAGNTKETQYF,TGTGCCAGCAGCGTATCAGCCGGCAACACCAAAGAGACCCAGTACTTC
NA,TRBV28,NA,TRBJ2-7,CASRLTYEQYF,TGTGCCAGCCGGTTAACCTACGAGCAGTACTTC
TRBD2,TRBV7-6,NA,TRBJ2-5,CASSKTSGRQETQYF,TGTGCCAGCAGCAAGACTAGCGGGAGACAAGAGACCCAGTACTTC
TRBD1,TRBV5-4,NA,TRBJ2-7,CASSPVGQGYEQYF,TGTGCCAGCAGCCCTGTGGGACAGGGATACGAGCAGTACTTC
TRBD1,TRBV24-1,NA,TRBJ2-3,CATSDWRDRGRTDTQYF,TGTGCCACCAGTGATTGGCGGGACAGGGGGAGGACAGATACGCAGTATTTT
NA,TRBV11-2,once,TRBJ1-1,CASSLDQAGLTEAFF,TGTGCCAGCAGCTTAGATCAGGCGGGCCTTACTGAAGCTTTCTTT
NA,TRBV28,NA,TRBJ1-3,CASSPETTGNTIYF,TGTGCCAGCAGTCCTGAGACAACTGGAAACACCATATATTTT
NA,TRBV9,NA,TRBJ1-1,CASSVEAGAQRNTEAFF,TGTGCCAGCAGCGTAGAGGCGGGGGCGCAGCGTAACACTGAAGCTTTCTTT
NA,TRBV6-5,many,TRBJ2-2,CASRTNTGELFF,TGTGCCAGCAGGACGAACACCGGGGAGCTGTTTTTT
NA,TRBV11-3,NA,TRBJ2-1,CASSPLASSYNEQFF,TGTGCCAGCAGCCCACTAGCCAGCTCCTACAATGAGCAGTTCTTC
NA,TRBV7-9,NA,TRBJ2-7,CASSLAGHYYEQYF,TGTGCCAGCAGCTTAGCGGGACACTACTACGAGCAGTACTTC
TRBD1,TRBV2,NA,TRBJ2-3,CASSEIRQGADTQYF,TGTGCCAGCAGTGAAATTCGACAGGGGGCAGATACGCAGTATTTT
TRBD1,TRBV19,NA,TRBJ1-2,CASSPQQGAGYGYTF,TGTGCCAGTAGTCCTCAACAGGGGGCGGGCTATGGCTACACCTTC
NA,TRBV4-3,NA,TRBJ2-7,CASSQKRTTSDEQYF,TGCGCCAGCAGCCAGAAAAGGACCACGAGCGACGAGCAGTACTTC
NA,TRBV27,NA,TRBJ2-3,CASSFKDSTHTQYF,TGTGCCAGCAGTTTCAAGGACTCCACGCATACGCAGTATTTT
NA,TRBV30,few,TRBJ1-4,CAWSAATNEKLFF,TGTGCCTGGAGCGCTGCAACTAATGAAAAACTGTTTTTT
NA,TRBV4-3,NA,TRBJ2-7,CASSQDFADPYEQYF,TGCGCCAGCAGCCAGGACTTTGCGGACCCCTACGAGCAGTACTTC
TRBD2,TRBV7-2,NA,TRBJ2-1,CASSQSGRINEQFF,TGTGCCAGCAGCCAAAGCGGGAGGATAAATGAGCAGTTCTTC
NA,TRBV6-6,NA,TRBJ1-6,CASSYSGPNNSPLHF,TGTGCCAGCAGTTACTCGGGACCGAATAATTCACCCCTCCACTTT
NA,TRBV12-3/TRBV12-4,NA,TRBJ2-3,CASSQGSYTQYF,TGTGCCAGCAGCCAGGGTTCGTATACGCAGTATTTT
NA,TRBV28,NA,TRBJ1-6,CASSLERSSYNSPLHF,TGTGCCAGCAGTTTGGAACGGAGCTCCTATAATTCACCCCTCCACTTT
TRBD1,TRBV19,NA,TRBJ2-7,CASRAPGQGAGEQYF,TGTGCCAGTAGAGCTCCAGGACAGGGGGCGGGCGAGCAGTACTTC